The clone carrying this TCR beta chain showed up just a few times. Its specificity is unknown. No patient escaped relapse after autologous stem cell transplantation, and brentuximab vedotin exposure varied. TCRdb's copy holds only in-frame clones and misses some; the assay was immunoSEQ multiplex PCR. This sample has about 110,000 clones, with 80% to 90% found just once. The germline V gene encodes CDR1 KGHSH and CDR2 LQKENI. The CDR3 length is 15 residues. The V segment lost 0 bases and the J segment 8 bases; nucleotides outside the gene matches: 8. The sample comes from a study of PD-1 blockade in classical Hodgkin lymphoma. Whole-study findings and limits: Repertoires differed for reasons still undefined, possibly disease activity or prior therapy.

This clonotype was obtained from a human donor with classical Hodgkin lymphoma. The V and J genes are TRBV18 and TRBJ1-2; TRBD1 matches 8 bases. This specimen consisted of peripheral blood mononuclear cells (PBMCs), obtained before the second cycle of nivolumab. The CDR3 nucleotides read TGTGCCAGCTCACCACCAGACAGGGGCGCGGGAGGCTACACCTTC. Amino acids: CASSPPDRGAGGYTF.